This record looks at one T cell receptor (beta chain) sequence and its context. The CDR3 is 15 residues long. Trimming took 0 bases from V and 5 from J, leaving 14 bases between them. Germline V gives CDR1 SGDLS, CDR2 YYNGEE. These data originate in a study of blood T cell repertoires in COVID-19. Across the study: Material from acute and convalescent COVID-19 was sourced from the United States, Italy and Spain. T cells, B-cell-depleted T cells, or PBMCs provided the cDNA or gDNA that served as material.

Produced via immunoSEQ multiplex PCR; TCRdb's table is partial and in-frame only. The sample holds 150,000 to 200,000 clones, about nine tenths seen once. Sample: peripheral blood. The source is a man aged 65 to 85 with active or convalescent COVID-19. The J gene is TRBJ1-2, the V gene TRBV9, with D perhaps TRBD1 (6 bases). CDR3 sequence: CASSVGTVGTYGYTF. Written as DNA, the CDR3 is TGTGCCAGCAGCGTAGGGACAGTAGGGACATATGGCTACACCTTC.